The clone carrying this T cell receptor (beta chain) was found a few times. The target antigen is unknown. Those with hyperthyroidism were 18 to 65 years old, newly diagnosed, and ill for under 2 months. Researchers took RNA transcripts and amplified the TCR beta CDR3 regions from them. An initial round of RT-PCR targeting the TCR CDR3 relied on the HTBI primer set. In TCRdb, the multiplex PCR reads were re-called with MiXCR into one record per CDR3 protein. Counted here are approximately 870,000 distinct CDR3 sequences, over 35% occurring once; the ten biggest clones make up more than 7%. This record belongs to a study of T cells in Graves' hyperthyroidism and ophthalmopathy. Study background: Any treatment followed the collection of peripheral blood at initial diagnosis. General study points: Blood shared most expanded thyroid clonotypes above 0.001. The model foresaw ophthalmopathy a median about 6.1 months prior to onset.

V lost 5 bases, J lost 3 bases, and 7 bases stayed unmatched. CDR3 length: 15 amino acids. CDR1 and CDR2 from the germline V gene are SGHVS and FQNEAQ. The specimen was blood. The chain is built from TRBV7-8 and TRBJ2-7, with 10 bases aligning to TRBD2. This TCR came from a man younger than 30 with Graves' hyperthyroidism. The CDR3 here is CASSPPLAGDYEQYF. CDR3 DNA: TGTGCCAGCAGCCCACCCCTAGCGGGGGACTACGAGCAGTACTTC. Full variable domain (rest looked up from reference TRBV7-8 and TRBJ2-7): GAGVSQSPRYKVAKRGQDVALRCDPISGHVSLFWYQQALGQGPEFLTYFQNEAQLDKSGLPSDRFFAERPEGSVSTLKIQRTQQEDSAVYLCASSPPLAGDYEQYFGPGTRLTVT.